This T cell receptor (beta chain) was captured in a study of blood T cell repertoires in COVID-19. For the study at large: From the United States, Italy and Spain came samples of acute and convalescent COVID-19. The cDNA or gDNA used as material had been derived from T cells, B-cell-depleted T cells, or PBMCs.

Per the original methods: For nucleated cells, counts were estimated from reference gene primer amplification. Repertoires were generated with immunoSEQ multiplex PCR, while TCRdb's copy carries only in-frame clones and drops some. V, J and clone size derive from that table, while D and trimming were established from the DNA sequence. Of about 74,000 clones detected, around 88% appear once; the ten largest clones hold less than 2%. The CDR3 runs 13 residues. V gave up 6 bases and J gave up 4 bases, with 12 bases separating them. The germline V gene has CDR1 SGHNT and CDR2 YYREEE (reference sequence).

Sequences were obtained from peripheral blood. The rearrangement joins TRBV5-4 to TRBJ2-3; no firm D call. The origin of this receptor is a woman aged 80 or older with active or convalescent COVID-19. The CDR3 sequence is CASKHPEADTQYF. The CDR3, as DNA: TGTGCCAGCAAGCACCCCGAGGCAGATACGCAGTATTTT.